What follows describes a single T cell receptor beta chain. Its antigen is as yet unknown. Repertoires were generated with immunoSEQ multiplex PCR, while TCRdb's copy carries only in-frame clones and drops some. The sample carries some 150,000 clones, approximately 92% recorded once. This sample is part of a study of T cell responses to AZD1222 COVID-19 vaccine. Study context: Pooling of second doses given at about 4 or about 12 weeks was done. Study conclusions and caveats: Most donors were white British and more were female, and clonal diversity was possibly underestimated. It was only a handful of AZD1222 recipients who were seropositive at baseline.

The CDR3 spans 15 residues. CDR1 and CDR2 (germline): SGHRS, YFSETQ. Unmatched junction bases numbered 6, after V lost 0 bases and J lost 3 bases. The clonotype originates from an adult in good health. This material consisted of peripheral blood, taken on day 0 of AZD1222 vaccination. This rearrangement joins TRBV5-1 to TRBJ2-7, with TRBD1 matching over 7 bases. CDR3 amino acids: CASSLERGQNYEQYF. The CDR3 DNA reads TGCGCCAGCAGCTTGGAACGGGGACAGAACTACGAGCAGTACTTC.